This T cell receptor beta chain comes out of a study of cytomegalovirus exposure and HLA in healthy donors. Whole-study results and caveats: There were some 150 TCR beta chains listed as cytomegalovirus-associated.

Note on this clone: Its antigen remains unknown.

The PCR used 60 Vbeta and 13 Jbeta primers. Profiling relied on immunoSEQ multiplex PCR, and the TCRdb table lists in-frame clones only, not all of them. The table records under 200,000 clones, less than 90% of them present only once. The receptor was derived from a boy younger than 10 in good health and CMV-seronegative. Specimen: PBMCs.

In DNA, the CDR3 is TGCGCCAGCAGCCCCCCGATAGACACAGATACGCAGTATTTT. Residues: CASSPPIDTDTQYF. This chain uses TRBV5-1 with TRBJ2-3, with D hard to call. The CDR3 runs 14 residues. Trimming shortened V by 4 bases and J by 2 bases, and 11 bases separated the two germline ends. The germline V gene has CDR1 SGHRS and CDR2 YFSETQ.